This T cell receptor (beta chain) was obtained from a study of T-cell memory formation after mild COVID-19. The CDR3 has 14 residues. V was trimmed by 0 bases and J by 3 bases, leaving 10 bases between them. The germline V gene has CDR1 SGDLS and CDR2 YYNGEE. TCRdb reanalysed the 5' RACE reads using MiXCR and keeps one entry per CDR3 protein. The table records roughly 450,000 distinct CDR3 sequences, about 20% of them present only once. The receptor was derived from an adult woman who had mild COVID-19 (a few samples of this study predate the infection). Cell type and time point are not known. V is TRBV9 and J is TRBJ2-7; D gene uncertain. The sequencing sample was made of PBMCs or a T cell subset sorted from them (not recorded which). CDR3 DNA: TGTGCCAGCAGCGTAGTTACAAAAAACTACGAGCAGTACTTC. Its protein product is CASSVVTKNYEQYF.